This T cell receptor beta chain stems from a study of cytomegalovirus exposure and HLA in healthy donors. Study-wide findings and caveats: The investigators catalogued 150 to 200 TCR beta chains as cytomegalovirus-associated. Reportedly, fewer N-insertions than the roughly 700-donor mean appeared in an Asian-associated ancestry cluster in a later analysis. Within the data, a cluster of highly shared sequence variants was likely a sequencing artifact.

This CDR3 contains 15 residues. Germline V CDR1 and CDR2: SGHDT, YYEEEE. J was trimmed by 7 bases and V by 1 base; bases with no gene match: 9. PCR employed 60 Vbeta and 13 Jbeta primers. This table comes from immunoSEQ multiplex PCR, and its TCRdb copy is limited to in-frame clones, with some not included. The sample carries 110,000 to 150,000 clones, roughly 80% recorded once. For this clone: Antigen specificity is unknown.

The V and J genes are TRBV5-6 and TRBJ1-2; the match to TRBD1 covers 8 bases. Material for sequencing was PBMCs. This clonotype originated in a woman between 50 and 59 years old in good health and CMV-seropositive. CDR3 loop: CASSLMSSGGLGYTF. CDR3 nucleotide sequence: TGTGCCAGCAGCTTGATGTCCTCAGGGGGCCTTGGCTACACCTTC. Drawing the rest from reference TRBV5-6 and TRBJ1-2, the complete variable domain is DAGVTQSPTHLIKTRGQQVTLRCSPKSGHDTVSWYQQALGQGPQFIFQYYEEEERQRGNFPDRFSGHQFPNYSSELNVNALLLGDSALYLCASSLMSSGGLGYTFGSGTRLTVV.